What follows are 3 T cell receptor beta chains derived from one specimen sequenced in a study of control samples from healthy donors and cancer patients. Data came from immunoSEQ multiplex PCR; TCRdb stores just in-frame clones and leaves some out. The sample yields about 80,000 clones, under 90% seen once. The sample taken for sequencing was blood. These receptors were taken from a man aged 50-59 years in good health.

This clone was seen only once. The chain uses TRBV27 and TRBJ2-5; D is ambiguous. This CDR3 spans 13 amino acids. Trimming removed 10 bases from V and 4 bases from J, with 16 bases in between. Germline V gives CDR1 MNHEY, CDR2 SMNVEV (reference sequence). The CDR3 coding sequence is TGTGCCACCAAGGGTTGGTTCTTAGAGACCCAGTACTTC. Amino acids: CATKGWFLETQYF.

The V call is TRBV7-6, the J call TRBJ2-1, with TRBD2 identical over 8 bases. Per germline, CDR1 SGHVS and CDR2 FNYEAQ. V shed 2 bases and J 4 bases; nucleotides not matched to a gene: 4. There are 15 residues in the CDR3. The chain's CDR3 is CASSLRGLAYNEQFF. In DNA form, the CDR3 reads TGTGCCAGCAGCTTACGTGGACTAGCTTACAATGAGCAGTTCTTC.

The chain employs TRBV15 and TRBJ2-3; 7 bases map to TRBD2. V lost 5 bases to trimming and J lost 0 bases; unmatched junction nucleotides: 2. In germline, CDR1 is LNHNV, CDR2 YYDKDF (reference sequence). CDR3 size: 14 residues. CDR3 amino acids: CATSRAGSTDTQYF. Written as DNA, the CDR3 is TGTGCCACCAGCCGAGCGGGGAGCACAGATACGCAGTATTTT.